This T cell receptor beta chain originates from a study of blood T cell repertoires in COVID-19. Study in general: Specimens from acute and convalescent COVID-19 originated in the United States, Italy and Spain. PBMCs, B-cell-depleted T cells, or T cells provided the cDNA or gDNA that made up the material.

Sequencing was performed with immunoSEQ multiplex PCR; in TCRdb, only in-frame clones are kept and a portion is missing. The profile shows about 240,000 clones, roughly four fifths of them singletons. Material: peripheral blood. This receptor was obtained from a woman aged 80 or older with acute or convalescent COVID-19.

The CDR3 region is CASSTLYGDTQYF. The CDR3 DNA is TGTGCCAGCAGCACGCTATACGGGGATACGCAGTATTTT. The chain links TRBV11-3 to TRBJ2-3, with D hard to call. CDR3 length equals 13 residues. V lost 5 bases and J 6 bases, leaving 12 bases between the germline ends. Germline CDR1 SGHNT, CDR2 YENEEA. The whole variable domain, remainder taken from reference TRBV11-3 and TRBJ2-3, is EAGVVQSPRYKIIEKKQPVAFWCNPISGHNTLYWYLQNLGQGPELLIRYENEEAVDDSQLPKDRFSAERLKGVDSTLKIQPAELGDSAVYLCASSTLYGDTQYFGPGTRLTVL.